This TCR beta chain was identified in a study of cytomegalovirus exposure and HLA in healthy donors. Study-wide results and caveats: When analyzed later, a missense DCLRE1C variant was found to be linked to TCR beta V- and J-gene trimming.

It was with 60 Vbeta and 13 Jbeta primers that the PCR ran. Produced via immunoSEQ multiplex PCR; TCRdb's table is partial and in-frame only. The repertoire shows 75,000 to 95,000 clones; the top ten hold under 1.5%. This CDR3 has 15 residues. V was pared by 1 base and J by 2 bases, with 11 bases between. Germline CDR1 is SEHNR and CDR2 is FQNEAQ (reference sequence). About this clone itself: The antigen remains unidentified.

The sample was PBMCs. V gene TRBV7-9 combines with J gene TRBJ2-5; weak D call: TRBD2 (5 bases). This sequence was found in a woman aged 55-75 years in good health and CMV-seronegative. CDR3 region: CASSLDTSGQETQYF. The CDR3, as DNA: TGTGCCAGCAGCTTAGACACGAGCGGACAAGAGACCCAGTACTTC.